The clone carrying this TCR beta chain was counted between two and nine times. Its antigen is not known. Trimming left V 8 bases short and J 0 bases short, with 11 bases between. The V gene's germline CDR1 is SQVTM and CDR2 ANQGSEA. This CDR3 contains 13 residues. This record belongs to a study of Graves' ophthalmopathy and Graves' hyperthyroidism. At the level of the study: In this cohort's terms, stable hyperthyroidism meant no ophthalmopathy by 18 months of follow-up. Notes on the study in general: Blood was where most expanded thyroid clonotypes above 0.001 frequency also turned up.

Amplified TCR beta CDR3 regions were obtained using RNA transcripts as template. Amplification began with first-round RT-PCR using HTBI primers, then second-round multiplex PCR was performed. TCRdb re-analysed the multiplex PCR reads in MiXCR, keeping a single row per CDR3 protein. The sample gives about 1.1 million distinct CDR3 sequences, less than 45% of which show up once; approximately 10% is in the top ten. Hyperthyroidism patients, aged 18 to 65, were newly diagnosed, under 2 months' duration. The rearrangement joins TRBV29-1 to TRBJ1-5, with D hard to call. The sample taken for sequencing was peripheral blood or thyroid tissue (not recorded which). The receptor's source is an adult man with Graves' hyperthyroidism. The CDR3 DNA reads TGCAGCTTAGGTGGTTCTAGCAATCAGCCCCAGCATTTT. It yields the protein CSLGGSSNQPQHF.